These 12 T cell receptor beta chains were sequenced from one sample in a study of OX40 agonist ivuxolimab in advanced cancers. TCRdb's copy holds only in-frame clones and misses some; the assay was immunoSEQ multiplex PCR. The table includes around 43,000 clones, 89% detected once. The material sequenced was CD4+ or CD8+ T cells sorted from blood, taken in a trial of the OX40 agonist ivuxolimab. The source is an adult with an advanced solid tumor such as melanoma, head and neck, liver or kidney cancer.

The chain uses TRBV9 and TRBJ2-5; 9 bases are a match to TRBD1. The end of the DNA fits TRBJ2-7 better, so the J call may be wrong. CDR3 length equals 16 residues. Germline-derived CDR1 and CDR2 are SGDLS and YYNGEE. In DNA form, the CDR3 reads TGTGCCAGCAGCGTAGGAAGCGACAGGGGGTTTTACGAGCAGTACTTC. Amino acid sequence: CASSVGSDRGFYEQYF.

This chain links TRBV7-9 with TRBJ1-2; no reliable D call. V lost 4 bases and J lost 5, with 11 bases in between. CDR3 length: 13 residues. The germline gives CDR1 SEHNR, CDR2 FQNEAQ (reference sequence). The CDR3 loop reads CASSSPHLYGYTF. CDR3 DNA sequence: TGTGCCAGCAGCTCTCCACACCTTTATGGCTACACCTTC.

This chain uses TRBV7-9 with TRBJ1-5; no clear D gene. The CDR3 totals 12 residues. Germline V gene lookup returns CDR1 SEHNR and CDR2 FQNEAQ (reference sequence). V was clipped by 3 bases and J by 7 bases, with 7 bases between them. CDR3 protein: CASSFMEQPQHF. The CDR3 DNA follows: TGTGCCAGCAGCTTTATGGAACAGCCCCAGCATTTT.

J is TRBJ2-5 and V is TRBV4-1, with a possible D match to TRBD2 (7 bases). Germline CDR1 is MGHRA and CDR2 is YSYEKL. CDR3 size: 17 residues. Trimming removed 2 bases at V and 3 bases at J, with 19 bases between. The CDR3 DNA follows: TGCGCCAGCAGCCAACCCCGAGGGGGAGGGGGGAAAGAGACCCAGTACTTC. Translation gives CASSQPRGGGGKETQYF.

The chain has TRBV2 and TRBJ1-1; D not resolved. Trimming left V 5 bases short and J 3 bases short, with 4 bases between. This CDR3 has 11 residues. Germline lookup yields CDR1 SNHLY and CDR2 FYNNEI. CDR3 sequence reads: CASSSYTEAFF. The CDR3 nucleotides read TGTGCCAGCAGTTCCTACACTGAAGCTTTCTTT.

The V and J genes are TRBV7-9 and TRBJ2-4; 8 bases fit TRBD2. Germline-derived CDR1 and CDR2 are SEHNR and FQNEAQ (reference sequence). The trim removed 5 bases at V and 4 bases at J, leaving 7 bases unmatched. The CDR3 is 15 amino acids. CDR3 region: CASSIGREDKNIQYF. CDR3 in DNA: TGTGCCAGCAGCATAGGGCGGGAGGATAAAAACATTCAGTACTTC.

J is TRBJ2-1 and V is TRBV5-6; 8 positions agree with TRBD1. Trimming removed 4 bases from V and 1 base from J; junction bases left unmatched: 1. Per germline, CDR1 SGHDT and CDR2 YYEEEE. The CDR3 sequence is 14 residues long. The CDR3 sequence is CASSQGASYNEQFF. In nucleotides, the CDR3 is TGTGCCAGCAGCCAGGGGGCATCCTACAATGAGCAGTTCTTC. The complete variable domain, with remaining parts taken from reference TRBV5-6 and TRBJ2-1, reads DAGVTQSPTHLIKTRGQQVTLRCSPKSGHDTVSWYQQALGQGPQFIFQYYEEEERQRGNFPDRFSGHQFPNYSSELNVNALLLGDSALYLCASSQGASYNEQFFGPGTRLTVL.

This chain uses TRBV27 with TRBJ1-5; D possibly corresponds to TRBD1 (5 bases). The CDR3 has 18 residues. The germline CDR1 and CDR2 sequences are MNHEY and SMNVEV (reference sequence). With 1 base removed from V and 7 bases from J, the gap between germline ends came to 23 bases. The CDR3 spells CASSLFPFGGENGQPQHF. CDR3 coding DNA: TGTGCCAGCAGTTTATTCCCCTTCGGGGGAGAAAATGGCCAGCCCCAGCATTTT.

This clone occurred once. The chain recombines TRBV5-4 with TRBJ2-1; D perhaps matches TRBD2 (5 bases). Germline V gene lookup returns CDR1 SGHNT and CDR2 YYREEE (reference sequence). The CDR3 length is 11 residues. Trimming shortened V by 4 bases and J by 7 bases, and 6 bases separated the two germline ends. The CDR3 bases are TGTGCCAGCAGCGGCGGGAATGAGCAGTTCTTC. Translated, it gives CASSGGNEQFF. The full variable domain, completed using reference TRBV5-4 and TRBJ2-1, is ETGVTQSPTHLIKTRGQQVTLRCSSQSGHNTVSWYQQALGQGPQFIFQYYREEENGRGNFPPRFSGLQFPNYSSELNVNALELDDSALYLCASSGGNEQFFGPGTRLTVL.

V gene TRBV7-9 combines with J gene TRBJ1-5; 8 bases match TRBD1. Germline V lookup: CDR1 SEHNR, CDR2 FQNEAQ (reference sequence). The J segment lost 3 bases and the V segment lost 5 bases, leaving 6 bases of the junction unmatched. The CDR3 is made up of 15 amino acids. The CDR3 reads CASSHDRGFNQPQHF. CDR3 bases: TGTGCCAGCAGCCACGACAGGGGTTTCAATCAGCCCCAGCATTTT. Using reference TRBV7-9 and TRBJ1-5 for the parts outside the CDR3, the full variable domain is DTGVSQNPRHKITKRGQNVTFRCDPISEHNRLYWYRQTLGQGPEFLTYFQNEAQLEKSRLLSDRFSAERPKGSFSTLEIQRTEQGDSAMYLCASSHDRGFNQPQHFGDGTRLSIL.

The rearrangement links TRBV2 to TRBJ1-5, with D possibly TRBD1 on 5 matching bases. CDR1 and CDR2 (germline): SNHLY, FYNNEI. CDR3 length equals 13 residues. The V gene lost 6 bases and the J gene lost 4 bases, with 10 bases spanning the gap. Here the CDR3 DNA reads TGTGCCAGCAGGAGGGACGGAAATCAGCCCCAGCATTTT. It specifies CASRRDGNQPQHF.

The chain is built from TRBV9 and TRBJ1-2; the D gene is possibly TRBD1 (6 bases). CDR3 size: 14 residues. V shed 5 bases and J shed 1 base, with 12 bases lying between them. In germline, CDR1 is SGDLS, CDR2 YYNGEE. This chain's CDR3 is CASRGDKINYGYTF. CDR3 in DNA: TGTGCCAGCAGGGGGGACAAGATTAACTATGGCTACACCTTC.